This T cell receptor beta chain was captured by sequencing in a study of T cells in Graves' hyperthyroidism and ophthalmopathy. The study, taken as a whole, reports: Blood also showed most of the thyroid clonotypes that were expanded above 0.001.

The TCR beta CDR3 regions underwent amplification using RNA transcripts as the source. With the HTBI primer set, the TCR CDR3 went through a first round of RT-PCR. Via MiXCR, TCRdb re-called the multiplex PCR reads, giving one row per CDR3 protein. The table records under 350,000 distinct CDR3 sequences, 15% to 20% of them present only once. About this clonotype itself: Its antigen is still unknown.

No ophthalmopathy progression within 18 months constituted stable Graves' hyperthyroidism. PBMCs stemmed from about 9.7 ml fresh peripheral blood. Between the trimmed V and J ends, which lost 6 bases and 4 bases, there was a span of 16 bases. The CDR3 runs to 15 residues. Germline V lookup: CDR1 KGHSH, CDR2 LQKENI. This receptor was identified in a woman aged 50 to 60 with Graves' hyperthyroidism. V gene TRBV18 combines with J gene TRBJ2-1; D may be TRBD2 (5 bases). Source material: blood. The CDR3 nucleotides are TGTGCCAGCTCCCAACTAGGTCCTCCTTACAATGAGCAGTTCTTC. This encodes CASSQLGPPYNEQFF.